This TCR beta chain was identified during a study of cytomegalovirus exposure and HLA in healthy donors. Study results and limitations: Because they were indistinguishable, some V segments, including TRBV6-2 and TRBV6-3, were excluded.

PCR amplification relied on 60 Vbeta primers (plus 13 Jbeta primers). As originally analysed: An analysis performed later counted about 80 million unique TCR beta chains (roughly 11 million of them shared). Repertoires were generated with immunoSEQ multiplex PCR, while TCRdb's copy carries only in-frame clones and drops some. V and J calls and clone size are copied from that table; D and trimming were computed from the DNA. The sample shows 170,000 or so clones, around four fifths of them seen only once. In regard to this clone: Its matching antigen is unknown.

Regarding donors, all were healthy bone marrow donors. Trimming took 5 bases from V and 2 from J; bases not matched to a gene: 4. CDR1 is LNHDA, CDR2 SQIVND, per germline (reference sequence). This CDR3 contains 16 residues. The sequencing sample was made of PBMCs. This TCR was sampled from a man aged 45-65 years in good health and CMV-seronegative. The rearrangement joins TRBV19 to TRBJ2-1; 12 nucleotides line up with TRBD2. Here the CDR3 reads CASSPGLAGTYNEQFF. The DNA for the CDR3 is TGTGCCAGTAGTCCAGGACTAGCGGGAACCTACAATGAGCAGTTCTTC.